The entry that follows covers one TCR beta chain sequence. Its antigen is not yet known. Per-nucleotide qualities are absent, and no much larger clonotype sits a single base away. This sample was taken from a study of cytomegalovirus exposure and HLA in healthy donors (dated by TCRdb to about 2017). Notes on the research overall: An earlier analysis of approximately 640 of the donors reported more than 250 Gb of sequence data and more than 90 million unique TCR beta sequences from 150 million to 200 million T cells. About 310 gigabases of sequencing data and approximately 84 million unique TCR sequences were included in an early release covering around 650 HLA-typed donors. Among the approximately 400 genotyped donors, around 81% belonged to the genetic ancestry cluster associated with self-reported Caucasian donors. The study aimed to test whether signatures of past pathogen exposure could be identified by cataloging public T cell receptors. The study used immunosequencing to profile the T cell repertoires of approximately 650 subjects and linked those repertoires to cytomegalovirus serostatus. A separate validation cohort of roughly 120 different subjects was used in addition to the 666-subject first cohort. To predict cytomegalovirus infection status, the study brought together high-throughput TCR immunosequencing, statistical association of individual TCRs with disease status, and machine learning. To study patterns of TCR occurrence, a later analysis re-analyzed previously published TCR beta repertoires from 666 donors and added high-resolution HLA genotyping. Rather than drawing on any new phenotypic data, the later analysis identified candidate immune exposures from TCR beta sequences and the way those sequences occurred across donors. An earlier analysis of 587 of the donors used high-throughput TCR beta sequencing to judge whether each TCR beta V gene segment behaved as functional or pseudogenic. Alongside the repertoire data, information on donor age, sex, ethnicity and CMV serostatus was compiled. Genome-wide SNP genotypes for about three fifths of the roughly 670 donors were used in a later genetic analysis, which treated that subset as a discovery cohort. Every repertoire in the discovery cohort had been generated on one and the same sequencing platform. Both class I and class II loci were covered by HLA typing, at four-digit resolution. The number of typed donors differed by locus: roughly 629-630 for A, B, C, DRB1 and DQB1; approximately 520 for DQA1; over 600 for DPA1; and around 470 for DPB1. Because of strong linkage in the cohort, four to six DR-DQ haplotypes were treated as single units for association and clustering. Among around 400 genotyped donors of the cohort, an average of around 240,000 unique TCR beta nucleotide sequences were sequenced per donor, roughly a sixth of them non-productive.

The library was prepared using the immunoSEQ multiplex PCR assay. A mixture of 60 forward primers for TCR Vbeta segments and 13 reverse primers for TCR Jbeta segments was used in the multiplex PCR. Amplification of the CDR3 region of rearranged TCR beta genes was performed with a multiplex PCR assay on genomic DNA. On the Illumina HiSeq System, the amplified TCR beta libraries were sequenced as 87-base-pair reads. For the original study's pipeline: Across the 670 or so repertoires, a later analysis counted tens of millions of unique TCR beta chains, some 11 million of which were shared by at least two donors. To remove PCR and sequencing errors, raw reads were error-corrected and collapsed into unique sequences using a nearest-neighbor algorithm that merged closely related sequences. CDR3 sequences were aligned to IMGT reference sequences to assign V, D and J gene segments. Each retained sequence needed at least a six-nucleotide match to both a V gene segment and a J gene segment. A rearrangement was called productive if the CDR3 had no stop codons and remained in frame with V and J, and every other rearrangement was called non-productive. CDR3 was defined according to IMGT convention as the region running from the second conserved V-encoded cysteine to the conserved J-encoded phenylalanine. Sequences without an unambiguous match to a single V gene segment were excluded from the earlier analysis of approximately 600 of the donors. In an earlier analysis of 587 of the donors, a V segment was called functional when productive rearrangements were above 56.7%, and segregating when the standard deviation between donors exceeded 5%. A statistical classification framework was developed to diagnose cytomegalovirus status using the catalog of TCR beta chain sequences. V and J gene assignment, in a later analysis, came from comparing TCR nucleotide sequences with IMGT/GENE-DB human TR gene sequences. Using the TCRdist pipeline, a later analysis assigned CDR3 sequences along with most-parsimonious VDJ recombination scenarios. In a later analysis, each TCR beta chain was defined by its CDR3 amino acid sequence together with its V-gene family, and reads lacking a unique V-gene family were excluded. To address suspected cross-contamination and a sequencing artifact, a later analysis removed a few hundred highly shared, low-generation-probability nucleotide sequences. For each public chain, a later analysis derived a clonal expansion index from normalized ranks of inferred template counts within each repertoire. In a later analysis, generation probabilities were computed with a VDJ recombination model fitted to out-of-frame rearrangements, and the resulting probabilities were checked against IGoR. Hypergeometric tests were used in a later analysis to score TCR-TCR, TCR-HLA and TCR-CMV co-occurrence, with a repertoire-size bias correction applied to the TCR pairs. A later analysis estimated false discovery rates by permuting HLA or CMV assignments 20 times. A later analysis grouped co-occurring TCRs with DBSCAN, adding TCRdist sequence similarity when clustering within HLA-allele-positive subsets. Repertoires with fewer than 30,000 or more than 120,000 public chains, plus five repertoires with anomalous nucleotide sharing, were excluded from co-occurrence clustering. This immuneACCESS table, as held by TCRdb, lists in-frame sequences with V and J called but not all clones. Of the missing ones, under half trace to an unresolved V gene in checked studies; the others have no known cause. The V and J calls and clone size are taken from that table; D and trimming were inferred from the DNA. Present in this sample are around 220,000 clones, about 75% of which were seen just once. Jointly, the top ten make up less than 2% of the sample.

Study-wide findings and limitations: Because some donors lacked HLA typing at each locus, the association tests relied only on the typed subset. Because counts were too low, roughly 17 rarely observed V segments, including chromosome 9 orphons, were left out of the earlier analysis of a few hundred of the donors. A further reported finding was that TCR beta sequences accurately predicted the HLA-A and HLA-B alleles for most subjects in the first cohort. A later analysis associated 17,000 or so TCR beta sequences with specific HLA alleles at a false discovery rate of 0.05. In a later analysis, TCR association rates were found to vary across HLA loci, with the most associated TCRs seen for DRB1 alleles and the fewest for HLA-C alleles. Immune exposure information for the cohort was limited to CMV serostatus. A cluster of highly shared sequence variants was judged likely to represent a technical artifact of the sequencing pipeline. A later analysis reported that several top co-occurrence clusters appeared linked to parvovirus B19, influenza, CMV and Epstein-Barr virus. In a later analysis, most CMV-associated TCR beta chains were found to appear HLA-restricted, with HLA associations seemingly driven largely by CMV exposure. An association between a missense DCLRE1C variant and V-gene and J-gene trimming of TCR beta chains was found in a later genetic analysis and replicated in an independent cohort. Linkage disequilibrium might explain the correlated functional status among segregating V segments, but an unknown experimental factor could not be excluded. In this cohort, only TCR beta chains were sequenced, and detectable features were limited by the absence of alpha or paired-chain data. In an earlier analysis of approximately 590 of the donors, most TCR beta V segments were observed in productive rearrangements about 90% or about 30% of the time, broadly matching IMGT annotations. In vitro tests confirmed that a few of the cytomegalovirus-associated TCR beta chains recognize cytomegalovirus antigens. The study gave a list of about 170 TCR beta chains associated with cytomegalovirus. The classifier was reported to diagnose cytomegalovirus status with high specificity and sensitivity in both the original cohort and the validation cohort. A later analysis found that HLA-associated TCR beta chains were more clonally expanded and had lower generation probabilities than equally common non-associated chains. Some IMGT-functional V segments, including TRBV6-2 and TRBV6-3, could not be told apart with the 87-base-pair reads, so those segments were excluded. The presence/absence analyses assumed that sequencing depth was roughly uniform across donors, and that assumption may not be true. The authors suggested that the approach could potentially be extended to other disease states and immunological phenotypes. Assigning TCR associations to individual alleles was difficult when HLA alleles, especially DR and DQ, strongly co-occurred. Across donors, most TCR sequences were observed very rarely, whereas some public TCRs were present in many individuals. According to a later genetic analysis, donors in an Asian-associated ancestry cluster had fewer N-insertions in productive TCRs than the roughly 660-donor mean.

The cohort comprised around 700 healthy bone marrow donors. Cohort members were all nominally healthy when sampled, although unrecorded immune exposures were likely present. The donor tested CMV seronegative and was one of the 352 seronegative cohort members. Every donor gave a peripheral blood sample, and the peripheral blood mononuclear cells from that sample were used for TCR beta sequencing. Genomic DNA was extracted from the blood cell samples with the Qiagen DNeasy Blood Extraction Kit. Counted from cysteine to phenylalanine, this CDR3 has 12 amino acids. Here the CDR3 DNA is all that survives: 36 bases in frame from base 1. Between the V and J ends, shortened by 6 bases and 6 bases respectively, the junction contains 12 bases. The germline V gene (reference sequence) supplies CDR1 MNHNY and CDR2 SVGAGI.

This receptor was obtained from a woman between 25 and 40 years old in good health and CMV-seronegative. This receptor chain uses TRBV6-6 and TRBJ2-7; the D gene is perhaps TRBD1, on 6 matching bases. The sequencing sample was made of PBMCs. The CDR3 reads CASRDRTLEQYF. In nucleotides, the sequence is TGTGCCAGCAGGGACAGAACTCTCGAGCAGTACTTC.